This passage covers 21 T cell receptor beta chains from one sample sequenced in a study of shared clonotypes between healthy human individuals. TCRdb's table, derived via immunoSEQ multiplex PCR, lists solely in-frame clones and lacks some. The sample shows about 1 million clones, about 74% of them seen only once. Sequenced material: memory CD4+ T cells sorted from blood. The subset is: CD45RA-negative fraction. The source is a man aged 18 to 30 in good health.

This clone has only a few counts. The V gene is TRBV29-1, the J gene TRBJ1-1; 8 bases line up with TRBD1. V lost 7 bases to trimming and J lost 2 bases; unmatched junction nucleotides: 6. This CDR3 is 13 amino acids long. Germline V lookup: CDR1 SQVTM, CDR2 ANQGSEA. CDR3 loop: CSAPDRANTEAFF. CDR3 coding DNA: TGCAGCGCCCCGGACAGGGCCAACACTGAAGCTTTCTTT.

V and J are TRBV6-1 and TRBJ1-4; weak D call: TRBD1 (5 bases). The V end lost 6 bases, the J end lost 7 bases, and 18 bases lay between the germline ends. This CDR3 region has 15 residues. The V gene's germline CDR1 is MNHNS and CDR2 SASEGT. CDR3 sequence reads: CASSRTGGGGEKLFF. CDR3 DNA sequence: TGTGCCAGCAGCCGTACGGGGGGAGGAGGTGAAAAACTGTTTTTT.

V gene TRBV10-3 combines with J gene TRBJ2-7; 9 nucleotides match TRBD2. This CDR3 spans 14 amino acids. The junction had 2 bases not matched to a gene; V was cut back by 3 bases and J by 2 bases. Germline CDR1 is ENHRY and CDR2 is SYGVKD. The CDR3 bases are TGTGCCATCAGTGAAAGCGGGGGGACCTACGAGCAGTACTTC. This translates into CAISESGGTYEQYF.

The chain carries TRBV23-1 and TRBJ2-4; D not certain. TRBV23-1 is sorted into the ORF group, with uncertain function. The germline V and J ends were trimmed by 11 bases and 2 bases, with 22 bases remaining between them. The CDR3 has 16 amino acids. The CDR3 DNA sequence: TGCGCCGACCCTACCCCCTTATATAGTTCCAAAAACATTCAGTACTTC. It codes for CADPTPLYSSKNIQYF.

The CDR3 nucleotides are TGTGCCAGCAGTGCACAGGGGATCCACGAGCAGTACTTC. It encodes CASSAQGIHEQYF. The J gene is TRBJ2-7, the V gene TRBV6-1; 7 nucleotides line up with TRBD1. The CDR3 has 13 residues. V was clipped by 4 bases and J by 5 bases; unmatched bases: 5. Germline CDR1 is MNHNS and CDR2 is SASEGT.

This clone is a singleton in its sample. The chain carries TRBV7-2 and TRBJ2-5; D is unresolved. The length of the CDR3 is 14 residues. V gave up 5 bases and J gave up 5 bases, with 15 bases separating them. Germline V gene sequence: CDR1 SGHTA, CDR2 FQGNSA. CDR3 region: CASSNNWPPETQYF. CDR3 sequence (DNA): TGTGCCAGCAGCAATAACTGGCCCCCGGAGACCCAGTACTTC. Drawing the rest from reference TRBV7-2 and TRBJ2-5, the complete variable domain is GAGVSQSPSNKVTEKGKDVELRCDPISGHTALYWYRQSLGQGLEFLIYFQGNSAPDKSGLPSDRFSAERTGGSVSTLTIQRTQQEDSAVYLCASSNNWPPETQYFGPGTRLLVL.

The rearrangement joins TRBV11-2 to TRBJ2-5, with 7 bases lining up with TRBD1. From germline, CDR1 is SGHAT and CDR2 FQNNGV. This CDR3 contains 14 residues. V lost 6 bases to trimming and J lost 1 base; unmatched junction nucleotides: 5. DNA of the CDR3: TGTGCCAGCAGGACAGGGTTGGCCCAAGAGACCCAGTACTTC. As protein: CASRTGLAQETQYF.

The chain has TRBV7-9 and TRBJ2-1; possible D gene TRBD1, 5 bases. This CDR3 comprises 16 residues. The germline V and J ends were trimmed by 0 bases and 7 bases, with 16 bases remaining between them. The V gene's germline CDR1 is SEHNR and CDR2 FQNEAQ (reference sequence). The CDR3 region is CASSLAYGAGSNEQFF. DNA of the CDR3: TGTGCCAGCAGCTTAGCGTATGGGGCAGGGTCGAATGAGCAGTTCTTC.

To note about this clone: This may be a read error, as it is one base from a much larger clone. Other DNA variants within this sample encode the same CDR3. The chain employs TRBV11-3 and TRBJ1-1; D uncertain. Germline V gene data show CDR1 as SGHNT and CDR2 as YENEEA. The CDR3 has 12 amino acids. The V end was cut by 5 bases, the J end by 1 base, with 5 bases between. The CDR3 region has the DNA TGTGCCAGCAGCCAACAGAACACTGAAGCTTTCTTT. Amino acid sequence: CASSQQNTEAFF.

This rearrangement joins TRBV11-2 to TRBJ1-6, with 8 bases that match TRBD1. Germline V lookup: CDR1 SGHAT, CDR2 FQNNGV. The trim removed 1 base at V and 8 bases at J, leaving 7 bases unmatched. This CDR3 comprises 16 residues. CDR3 DNA sequence: TGTGCCAGCAGCTTAGGAGGTAGACAGGGGCATTCACCCCTCCACTTT. Its protein product is CASSLGGRQGHSPLHF.

This chain joins TRBV6-5 and TRBJ1-4; D gene uncertain. The CDR3 extends over 15 amino acids. Germline CDR1 MNHEY, CDR2 SVGAGI. V shed 8 bases and J shed 3 bases, with 16 bases lying between them. CDR3: CASGPKGLPNEKLFF. As DNA, the CDR3 is TGTGCCAGCGGACCCAAGGGTCTCCCTAATGAAAAACTGTTTTTT.

This chain uses TRBV9 with TRBJ2-1; 8 positions match TRBD2. Looked up from germline, CDR1 is SGDLS and CDR2 is YYNGEE. After removal of 0 bases from V and 9 bases from J, the junction contained 11 bases not matched to a gene. The CDR3 runs to 16 residues. CDR3 sequence reads: CASSVGATSEWGEQFF. For the CDR3, the DNA is TGTGCCAGCAGCGTAGGCGCGACTAGCGAGTGGGGTGAGCAGTTCTTC.

V is TRBV6-6 and J is TRBJ1-6, with 10 bases that match TRBD1. J lost 6 bases, V lost 4 bases, and 3 bases had no gene match. Germline V gives CDR1 MNHNY, CDR2 SVGAGI (reference sequence). This CDR3 spans 15 amino acids. CDR3 loop: CASSSGQGGNSPLHF. CDR3 nucleotide sequence: TGTGCCAGCAGTTCCGGACAGGGGGGTAATTCACCCCTCCACTTT.

This chain joins TRBV6-6 and TRBJ1-4, with D uncertain. Trimming removed 2 bases at V and 5 bases at J, with 12 bases between. This CDR3 has 15 residues. Germline CDR1 MNHNY, CDR2 SVGAGI (reference sequence). CDR3 nucleotide sequence: TGTGCCAGCAGTTACATAAGCCCAGAGAATGAAAAACTGTTTTTT. This codes for CASSYISPENEKLFF.

The chain recombines TRBV27 with TRBJ1-2, with 8 bases that match TRBD1. The CDR3 sequence is 14 residues long. The germline V gene encodes CDR1 MNHEY and CDR2 SMNVEV (reference sequence). Germline trimming cut 6 bases from V and 6 bases from J; bases unmatched to any gene: 9. CDR3 nucleotide sequence: TGTGCCAGCAGGGAGACAGGGGCTGAGAATGGCTACACCTTC. This sequence encodes CASRETGAENGYTF.

The V call is TRBV11-2, the J call TRBJ2-7; D is possibly TRBD1 (6 bases). The CDR3 spans 16 residues. Trimming pared 3 bases from V and 1 base from J, leaving 16 bases between. Per the germline V gene, CDR1 is SGHAT and CDR2 is FQNNGV. The CDR3 DNA follows: TGTGCCAGCAGCTTTATCTCAGGGGTCTCATCCTACGAGCAGTACTTC. It codes for CASSFISGVSSYEQYF.

The V call is TRBV9, the J call TRBJ2-3; D possibly corresponds to TRBD2 (5 bases). Germline values: CDR1 SGDLS, CDR2 YYNGEE. Between the trimmed V and J ends, which lost 3 bases and 2 bases, there was a span of 10 bases. CDR3 length equals 14 residues. The CDR3 nucleotides are TGTGCCAGCAGCGGTGGACTCCACACAGATACGCAGTATTTT. Translation: CASSGGLHTDTQYF.

This clone was detected once. The chain recombines TRBV29-1 with TRBJ2-2; 8 nucleotides agree with TRBD1. The germline gives CDR1 SQVTM, CDR2 ANQGSEA. V trimming: 8 bases; J trimming: 6 bases; junction bases outside the gene matches: 8. The CDR3 sequence is 13 residues long. The DNA for the CDR3 is TGCAGCTCCCGGACAGGGAGAGCCGGGGAGCTGTTTTTT. Its translation is CSSRTGRAGELFF.

This clone was recorded only once. In DNA, the CDR3 is TGTGCCAGCACCCCTTCGGGTGTGGAGACCCAGTACTTC. This gives the protein CASTPSGVETQYF. The rearrangement uses TRBV28 and TRBJ2-5, with D unclear. V was shortened by 7 bases and J by 5 bases, with 14 bases between the two germline ends. The CDR3 length is 13 residues. CDR1 and CDR2 from the germline V gene are MDHEN and SYDVKM.

In its sample, this clone was seen a few times. The chain uses TRBV11-3 and TRBJ1-1, with 7 nucleotides matching TRBD1. V lost 5 bases to trimming and J lost 7 bases; unmatched junction nucleotides: 4. The V gene's germline CDR1 is SGHNT and CDR2 YENEEA. The CDR3 runs to 12 residues. CDR3 in amino acids: CASSTGDYEAFF. The CDR3 nucleotides are TGTGCCAGCAGCACAGGGGACTATGAAGCTTTCTTT.

The chain couples TRBV13 to TRBJ2-1; TRBD1 might be the D (5 bases). The germline CDR1 and CDR2 sequences are PRHDT and FYEKMQ (reference sequence). V lost 0 bases and J lost 2, with 14 bases in between. CDR3 length: 17 amino acids. DNA for the CDR3: TGTGCCAGCAGCTTAGGCGGACCAGGGATTGCCTACAATGAGCAGTTCTTC. This encodes CASSLGGPGIAYNEQFF.